The 7 T cell receptor beta chains below come from one sample, sequenced in a study of shared clonotypes between healthy human individuals. Some clones are missing from TCRdb's copy, which holds only in-frame ones; the method was immunoSEQ multiplex PCR. The sample has roughly 1 million clones; roughly 70% are singletons. Sequences were obtained from memory CD4+ T cells sorted from blood. Subset denoted: CD45RA-negative fraction. Receptors were obtained from a man aged 18 to 35 in good health.

Of note for this clone: A read error is possible here, since a much larger clone lies one base away. V gene TRBV7-2 combines with J gene TRBJ2-4, with 7 bases fitting TRBD2. The germline CDR1 and CDR2 sequences are SGHTA and FQGNSA. Losses at the gene ends were 2 bases for V and 0 bases for J; bases not matched to a gene: 1. The CDR3 runs to 15 residues. CDR3 DNA sequence: TGTGCCAGCAGCTTATCGGGGGGAGCCAAAAACATTCAGTACTTC. Its translation: CASSLSGGAKNIQYF.

The V and J genes are TRBV6-1 and TRBJ2-7; the D is unclear. CDR1 MNHNS and CDR2 SASEGT come from the germline V gene. CDR3 length: 13 amino acids. V was shortened by 3 bases and J by 2 bases, with 8 bases between the two germline ends. The DNA for the CDR3 is TGTGCCAGCAGTGACTACACTCCCTACGAGCAGTACTTC. Translating it yields CASSDYTPYEQYF.

The chain uses TRBV11-2 and TRBJ2-5; maybe TRBD1 (6 bases). The CDR3 extends over 15 amino acids. V lost 1 base, J lost 2 bases, and 11 bases lay in between. In germline, CDR1 is SGHAT, CDR2 FQNNGV. In nucleotides, the CDR3 is TGTGCCAGCAGCTTAGCCGGACAGAAACAAGAGACCCAGTACTTC. Protein: CASSLAGQKQETQYF.

The J gene is TRBJ2-3, the V gene TRBV9, with TRBD2 matching 7 bases. CDR3 size: 16 residues. V shed 4 bases and J 6 bases; nucleotides not matched to a gene: 14. From germline, CDR1 is SGDLS and CDR2 YYNGEE. CDR3 in amino acids: CASSPSVGGSGDTQYF. CDR3 coding DNA: TGTGCCAGCAGCCCCTCCGTCGGCGGGAGTGGCGATACGCAGTATTTT.

The V gene is TRBV9, the J gene TRBJ2-7; 8 bases map to TRBD2. The CDR3 is 13 amino acids. CDR1 and CDR2 (germline): SGDLS, YYNGEE. Unmatched junction bases numbered 12, after V lost 3 bases and J lost 13 bases. The CDR3 protein is CASSANIAGPSYF. The CDR3 DNA reads TGTGCCAGCAGCGCTAACATAGCGGGACCGTCATACTTC.

The genes are TRBV18 and TRBJ1-5, with D tentatively TRBD1 (5 bases). Germline CDR1 reads KGHSH; CDR2 reads LQKENI. V lost 2 bases, J lost 7 bases, and 9 bases lay in between. The CDR3 is 13 amino acids. The CDR3 loop is CASSPSGWQPQHF. CDR3 in DNA: TGTGCCAGCTCACCATCAGGGTGGCAGCCCCAGCATTTT.

This clone was observed a few times. This rearrangement joins TRBV7-2 to TRBJ2-2, with unresolved D. The CDR3 runs 15 residues. The germline CDR1 and CDR2 sequences are SGHTA and FQGNSA. The V and J ends lost 1 base and 1 base respectively, with 7 bases between them. CDR3 sequence: CASSLESGNTGELFF. The CDR3 DNA follows: TGTGCCAGCAGCTTAGAGAGTGGGAACACCGGGGAGCTGTTTTTT.